The 4 T cell receptor beta chains presented below share a single source sample, sequenced in a study of shared clonotypes between healthy human individuals (TCRdb year 2020). Library preparation was by the immunoSEQ multiplex PCR assay. Entries here come from immuneACCESS through TCRdb and include only in-frame sequences with V and J called. Some clones fail to appear in such tables; in the studies checked, an unresolved V gene covers under half of the shortfall, and the cause of the remainder is unknown. This sample is represented by approximately 650,000 clones; nearly 97% of them were singletons. The ten top clones hold around 0.097% of the sample. CD8 naive samples consisted of CD45RO-negative cells that were positively selected for CCR7, yielding a CD45RA+CCR7+ population without TemRA cells. Sequenced material: naive CD8+ T cells sorted from blood. The cell subset or site label of this sample denotes: CD45RA+CCR7+. The receptors were sampled from a woman aged 30 to 39 in good health.

This chain joins TRBV19 and TRBJ2-1; 8 positions match TRBD2. CDR1 LNHDA and CDR2 SQIVND come from the germline V gene (reference sequence). The trim removed 4 bases at V and 6 bases at J, leaving 2 bases unmatched. The CDR3 has 13 amino acids. Here the CDR3 DNA reads TGTGCCAGTAGTAGACTAGCGTTCAATGAGCAGTTCTTC. Protein sequence: CASSRLAFNEQFF.

This chain connects TRBV4-1 to TRBJ2-5, with 11 positions matching TRBD2. The germline V gene encodes CDR1 MGHRA and CDR2 YSYEKL. Trimming removed 6 bases from V and 2 bases from J; junction bases left unmatched: 5. This CDR3 has 15 amino acids. The CDR3 bases are TGCGCCAGCAGAGGAATAGCGGGGGGGCAAGAGACCCAGTACTTC. Protein: CASRGIAGGQETQYF.

CDR3 amino acids: CASSSWDIYNEQFF. The DNA of the CDR3 is TGTGCCAGCAGCTCGTGGGACATTTACAATGAGCAGTTCTTC. The chain is built from TRBV11-2 and TRBJ2-1; maybe TRBD1 (6 bases). V lost 4 bases and J 4 bases, leaving 11 bases between the germline ends. CDR1 and CDR2 from the germline V gene are SGHAT and FQNNGV. This CDR3 spans 14 amino acids.

The V gene is TRBV5-6, the J gene TRBJ2-1; D perhaps matches TRBD1 (5 bases). Trimming removed 4 bases at V and 3 bases at J, with 11 bases between. CDR1 is SGHDT and CDR2 is YYEEEE in the germline V gene. This CDR3 has 14 residues. The CDR3 DNA is TGTGCCAGCAGCCCGACAGAGCACTACAATGAGCAGTTCTTC. The encoded protein is CASSPTEHYNEQFF.